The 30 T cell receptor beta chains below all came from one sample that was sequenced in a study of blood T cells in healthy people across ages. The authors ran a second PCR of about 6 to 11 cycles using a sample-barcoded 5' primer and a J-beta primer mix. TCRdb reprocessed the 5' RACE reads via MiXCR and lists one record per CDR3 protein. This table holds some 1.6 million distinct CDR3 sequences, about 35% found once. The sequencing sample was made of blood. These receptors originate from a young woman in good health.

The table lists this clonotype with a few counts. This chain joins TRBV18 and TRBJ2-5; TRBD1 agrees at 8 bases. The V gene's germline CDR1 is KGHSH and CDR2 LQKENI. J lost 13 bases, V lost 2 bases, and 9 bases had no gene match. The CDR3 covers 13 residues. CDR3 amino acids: CASSPSRDRQPYF. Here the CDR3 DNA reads TGTGCCAGCTCACCAAGCCGGGACAGGCAGCCGTACTTC.

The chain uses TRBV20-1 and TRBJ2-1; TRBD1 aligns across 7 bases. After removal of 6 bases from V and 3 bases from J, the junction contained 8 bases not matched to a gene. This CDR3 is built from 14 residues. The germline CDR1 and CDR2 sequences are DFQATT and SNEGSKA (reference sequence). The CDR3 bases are TGCAGTGCCCAAGACAGGGTTATCTACAATGAGCAGTTCTTC. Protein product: CSAQDRVIYNEQFF.

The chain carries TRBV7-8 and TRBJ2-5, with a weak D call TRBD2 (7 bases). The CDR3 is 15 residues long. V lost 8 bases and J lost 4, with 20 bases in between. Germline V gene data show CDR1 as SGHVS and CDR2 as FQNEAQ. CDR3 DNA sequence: TGTGCCAGCGGCTGGGACGGGGGGCGCGGAGAGACCCAGTACTTC. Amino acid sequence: CASGWDGGRGETQYF.

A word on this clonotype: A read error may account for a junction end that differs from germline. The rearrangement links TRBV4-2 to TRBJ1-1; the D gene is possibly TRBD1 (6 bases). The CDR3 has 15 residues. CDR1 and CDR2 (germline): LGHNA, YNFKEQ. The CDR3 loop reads CASSQEGEGDTDAFF. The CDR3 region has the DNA TGTGCCAGCAGCCAAGAGGGGGAGGGGGACACTGATGCTTTCTTT.

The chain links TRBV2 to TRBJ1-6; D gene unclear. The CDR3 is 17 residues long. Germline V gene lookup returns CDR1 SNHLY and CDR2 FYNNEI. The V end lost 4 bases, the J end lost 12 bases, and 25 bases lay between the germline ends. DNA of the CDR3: TGTGCCAGCAGTGCTTTCCCCGACGGGGTCGCAGTTCGACCCCTCCACTTT. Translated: CASSAFPDGVAVRPLHF.

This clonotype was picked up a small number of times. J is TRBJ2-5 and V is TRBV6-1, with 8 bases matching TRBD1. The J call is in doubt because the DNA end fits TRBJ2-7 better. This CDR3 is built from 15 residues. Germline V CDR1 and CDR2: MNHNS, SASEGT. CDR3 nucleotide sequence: TGTGCCAGCAGTGAACCGTTACAGGGGGTATACGAGCAGTACTTC. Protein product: CASSEPLQGVYEQYF.

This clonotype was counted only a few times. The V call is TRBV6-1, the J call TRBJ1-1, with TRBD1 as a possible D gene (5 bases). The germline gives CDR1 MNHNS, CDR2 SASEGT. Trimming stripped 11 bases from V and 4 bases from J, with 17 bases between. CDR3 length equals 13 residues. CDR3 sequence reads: CASRGAVTTEAFF. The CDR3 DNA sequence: TGTGCCTCACGCGGGGCGGTTACCACTGAAGCTTTCTTT.

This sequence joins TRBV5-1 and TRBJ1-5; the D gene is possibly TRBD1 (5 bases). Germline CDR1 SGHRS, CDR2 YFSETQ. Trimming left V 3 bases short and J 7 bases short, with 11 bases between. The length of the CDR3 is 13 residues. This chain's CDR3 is CASSSTVNQPQHF. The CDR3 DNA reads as TGCGCCAGCAGCTCGACAGTTAACCAGCCCCAGCATTTT.

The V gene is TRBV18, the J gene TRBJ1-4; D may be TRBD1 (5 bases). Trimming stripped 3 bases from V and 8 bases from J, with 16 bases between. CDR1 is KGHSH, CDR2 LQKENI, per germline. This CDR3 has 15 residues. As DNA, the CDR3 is TGTGCCAGCTCACCCCGGGACCAGAGAGACGAAAAACTGTTTTTT. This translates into CASSPRDQRDEKLFF.

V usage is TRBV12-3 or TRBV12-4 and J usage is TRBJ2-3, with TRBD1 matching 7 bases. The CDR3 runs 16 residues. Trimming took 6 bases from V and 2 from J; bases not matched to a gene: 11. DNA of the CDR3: TGTGCCAGCAGCCGGAGACAGGGTCAACACACAGATACGCAGTATTTT. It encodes CASSRRQGQHTDTQYF.

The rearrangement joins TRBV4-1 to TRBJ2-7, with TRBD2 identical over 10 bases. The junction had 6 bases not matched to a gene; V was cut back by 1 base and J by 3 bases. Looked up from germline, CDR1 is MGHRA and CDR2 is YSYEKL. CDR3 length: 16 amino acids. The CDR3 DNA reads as TGCGCCAGCAGCCAAGGACCTAGCGGGGGCTACTACGAGCAGTACTTC. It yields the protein CASSQGPSGGYYEQYF.

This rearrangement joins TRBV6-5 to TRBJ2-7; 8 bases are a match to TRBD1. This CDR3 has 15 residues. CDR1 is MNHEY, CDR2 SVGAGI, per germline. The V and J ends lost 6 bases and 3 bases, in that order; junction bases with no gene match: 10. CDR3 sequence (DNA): TGTGCCAGCAGGGGGAACGACAGGGGACACTACGAGCAGTACTTC. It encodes CASRGNDRGHYEQYF.

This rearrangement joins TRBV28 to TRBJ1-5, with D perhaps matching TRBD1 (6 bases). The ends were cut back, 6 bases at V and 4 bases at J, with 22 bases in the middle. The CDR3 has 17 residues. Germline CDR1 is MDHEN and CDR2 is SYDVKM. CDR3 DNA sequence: TGTGCCAGCAGGCCAACACGTAACCCGGGGGCGAATCAGCCCCAGCATTTT. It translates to CASRPTRNPGANQPQHF.

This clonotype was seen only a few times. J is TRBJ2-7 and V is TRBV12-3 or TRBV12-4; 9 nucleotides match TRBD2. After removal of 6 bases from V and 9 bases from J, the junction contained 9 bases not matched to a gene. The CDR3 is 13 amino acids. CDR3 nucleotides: TGTGCCAGCAGCCACGACAGGCGGGGGGGGCAGTACTTC. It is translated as CASSHDRRGGQYF.

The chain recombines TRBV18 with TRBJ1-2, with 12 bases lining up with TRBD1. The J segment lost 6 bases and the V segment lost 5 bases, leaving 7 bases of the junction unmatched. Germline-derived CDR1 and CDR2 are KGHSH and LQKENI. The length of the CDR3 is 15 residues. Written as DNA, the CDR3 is TGTGCCAGCTCAGAAAAGGGACAGGGGGCGAATGGCTACACCTTC. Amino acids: CASSEKGQGANGYTF.

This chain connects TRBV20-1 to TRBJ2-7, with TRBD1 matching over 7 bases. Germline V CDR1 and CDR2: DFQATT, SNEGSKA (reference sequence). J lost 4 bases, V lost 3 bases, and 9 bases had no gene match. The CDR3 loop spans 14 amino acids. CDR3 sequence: CSASSRLGQYEQYF. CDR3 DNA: TGCAGTGCTAGTTCGAGATTGGGACAGTACGAGCAGTACTTC.

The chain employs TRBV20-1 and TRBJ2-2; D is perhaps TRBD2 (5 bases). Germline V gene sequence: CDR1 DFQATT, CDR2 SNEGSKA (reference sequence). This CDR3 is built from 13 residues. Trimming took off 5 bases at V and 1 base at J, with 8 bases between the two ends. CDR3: CSAGTRNTGELFF. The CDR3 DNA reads TGCAGTGCTGGTACTAGGAACACCGGGGAGCTGTTTTTT.

The CDR3 nucleotides read TGTGCCAGCAGCCGAAGAGGGGGGCCAGAGACCCAGTACTTC. Protein: CASSRRGGPETQYF. The rearrangement joins TRBV6-1 to TRBJ2-5, with D perhaps matching TRBD1 or TRBD2 (6 bases each). Deletions cut 6 bases from V and 4 bases from J, with 15 bases between. Germline V lookup: CDR1 MNHNS, CDR2 SASEGT. The CDR3 contains 14 residues.

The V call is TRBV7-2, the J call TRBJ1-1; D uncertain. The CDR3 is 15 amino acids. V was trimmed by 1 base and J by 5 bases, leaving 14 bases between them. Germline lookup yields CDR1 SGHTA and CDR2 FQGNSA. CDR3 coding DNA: TGTGCCAGCAGCTTAGACGGCGCGAGGGTGACTGAAGCTTTCTTT. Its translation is CASSLDGARVTEAFF.

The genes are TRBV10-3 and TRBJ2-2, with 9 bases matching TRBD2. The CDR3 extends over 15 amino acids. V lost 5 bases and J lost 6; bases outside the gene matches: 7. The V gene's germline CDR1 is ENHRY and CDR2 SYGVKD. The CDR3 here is CAISPAGGGAGELFF. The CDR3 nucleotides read TGTGCCATCAGTCCAGCGGGAGGCGGAGCCGGGGAGCTGTTTTTT.

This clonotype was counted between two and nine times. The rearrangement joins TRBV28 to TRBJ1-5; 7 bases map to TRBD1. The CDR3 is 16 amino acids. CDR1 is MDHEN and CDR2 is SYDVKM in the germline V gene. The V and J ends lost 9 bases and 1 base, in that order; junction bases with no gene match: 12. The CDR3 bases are TGTGCCAGTTCCCTTACAGGGGAAGGCAGCAATCAGCCCCAGCATTTT. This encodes CASSLTGEGSNQPQHF.

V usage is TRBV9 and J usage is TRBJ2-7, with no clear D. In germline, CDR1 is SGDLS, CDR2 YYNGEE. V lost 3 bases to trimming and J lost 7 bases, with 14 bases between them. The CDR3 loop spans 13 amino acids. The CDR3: CASSESDLGEQYF. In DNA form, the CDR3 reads TGTGCCAGCAGCGAGTCCGACCTGGGGGAGCAGTACTTC. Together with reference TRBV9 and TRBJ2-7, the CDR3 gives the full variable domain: DSGVTQTPKHLITATGQRVTLRCSPRSGDLSVYWYQQSLDQGLQFLIQYYNGEERAKGNILERFSAQQFPDLHSELNLSSLELGDSALYFCASSESDLGEQYFGPGTRLTVT.

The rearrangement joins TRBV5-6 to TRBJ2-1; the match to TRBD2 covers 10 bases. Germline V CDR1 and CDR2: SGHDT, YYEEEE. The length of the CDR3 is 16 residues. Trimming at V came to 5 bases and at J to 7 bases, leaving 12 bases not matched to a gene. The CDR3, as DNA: TGTGCCAGCAGGCCGAGTACTAGCGGGAAATGGAATGAGCAGTTCTTC. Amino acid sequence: CASRPSTSGKWNEQFF.

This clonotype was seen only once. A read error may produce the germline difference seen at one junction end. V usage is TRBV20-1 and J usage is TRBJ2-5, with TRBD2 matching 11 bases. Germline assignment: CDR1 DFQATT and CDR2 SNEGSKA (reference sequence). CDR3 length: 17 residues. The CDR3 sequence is CNASHAGLAGGLETQYF. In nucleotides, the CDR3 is TGCAATGCTAGCCATGCGGGGCTAGCGGGAGGTTTAGAGACCCAGTACTTC.

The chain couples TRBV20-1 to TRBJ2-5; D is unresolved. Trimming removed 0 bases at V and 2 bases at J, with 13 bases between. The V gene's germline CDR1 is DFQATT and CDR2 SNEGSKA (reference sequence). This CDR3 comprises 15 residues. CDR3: CSARDIRQTQETQYF. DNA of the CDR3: TGCAGTGCTAGAGATATTCGGCAGACTCAAGAGACCCAGTACTTC.

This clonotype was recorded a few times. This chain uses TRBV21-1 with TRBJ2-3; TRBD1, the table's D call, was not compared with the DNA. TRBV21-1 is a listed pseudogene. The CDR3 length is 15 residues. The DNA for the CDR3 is TGTGCCAGCAGCAAAGCGGGGGGGAAGACAGATACGCAGTATTTT. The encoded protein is CASSKAGGKTDTQYF.

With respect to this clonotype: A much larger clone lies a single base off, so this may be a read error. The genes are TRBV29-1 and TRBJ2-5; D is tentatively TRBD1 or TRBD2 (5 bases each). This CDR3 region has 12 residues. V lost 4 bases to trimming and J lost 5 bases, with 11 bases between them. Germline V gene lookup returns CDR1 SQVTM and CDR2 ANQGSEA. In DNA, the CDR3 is TGCAGCGTTGGTGCCTGGGACGAGACCCAGTACTTC. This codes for CSVGAWDETQYF.

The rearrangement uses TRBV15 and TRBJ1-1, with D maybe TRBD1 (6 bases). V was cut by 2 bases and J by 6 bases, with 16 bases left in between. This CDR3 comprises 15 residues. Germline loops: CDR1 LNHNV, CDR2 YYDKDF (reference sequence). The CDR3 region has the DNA TGTGCCACCAGCAGATCTCCCCCGGGGGCCTCTGAAGCTTTCTTT. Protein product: CATSRSPPGASEAFF.

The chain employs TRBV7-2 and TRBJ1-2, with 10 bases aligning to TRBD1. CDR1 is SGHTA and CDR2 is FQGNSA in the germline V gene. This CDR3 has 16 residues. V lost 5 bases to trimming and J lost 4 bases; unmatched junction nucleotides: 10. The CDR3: CASSRTGTGASYGYTF. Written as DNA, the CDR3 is TGTGCCAGCAGCCGTACAGGGACAGGGGCTTCCTATGGCTACACCTTC.

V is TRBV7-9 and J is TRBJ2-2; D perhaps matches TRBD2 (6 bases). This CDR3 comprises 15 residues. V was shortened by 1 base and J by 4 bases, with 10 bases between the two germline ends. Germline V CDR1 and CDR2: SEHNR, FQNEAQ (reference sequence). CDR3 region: CASSLDSSATGELFF. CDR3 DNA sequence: TGTGCCAGCAGCTTAGATTCTAGCGCCACCGGGGAGCTGTTTTTT.